What follows is one T cell receptor beta chain and its context. Antigen specificity is unknown. The second PCR ran roughly 7 to 12 cycles with a sample-barcoded 5' primer and J-beta primers. In TCRdb, the 5' RACE reads were re-called with MiXCR into one record per CDR3 protein. The repertoire holds 800,000 to 1,300,000 distinct CDR3 sequences, with 20% to 25% as singletons. The germline V gene encodes CDR1 MDHEN and CDR2 SYDVKM. This CDR3 region has 14 residues. V was trimmed by 7 bases and J by 3 bases, leaving 14 bases between them. This entry belongs to a study of blood T cells in healthy people across ages. The study, taken as a whole, reports: TCR beta diversity was tightly associated with the proportion of naive T cells.

Another study also made use of these data, one on T cells of mothers and their children. Turning to that study: Related pairs of mothers and children showed slightly higher, non-significant overlap versus unrelated pairs.

The clonotype was recovered from a girl aged 2-9 years in good health. The rearrangement uses TRBV28 and TRBJ2-3; D not certain. Material: blood. In nucleotides, the CDR3 is TGTGCCAGCAAACAACGGGCAGCAACAGATACGCAGTATTTT. This codes for CASKQRAATDTQYF.